The entry below describes one T cell receptor beta chain. TCRdb reanalyzed the 5' RACE reads, giving one entry per CDR3 protein sequence and no DNA. There are about 160,000 distinct CDR3 sequences in the sample, with around 20% held by the top ten. This sample was included in a study of T cells expressing NK-cell markers. This CDR3 spans 16 amino acids. The germline CDR1 and CDR2 sequences are MNHNS and SASEGT. The sequence was collected from a woman aged 18 to 75 in good health. The sequenced sample was blood T cells: a sorted CD56 or NKG2C T cell subset, CD4+ or CD8+ T cells, or bulk PBMC T cells (not recorded which). The chain uses TRBV6-1 and TRBJ2-2; TCRdb's D call of TRBD2 is untestable without DNA. This CDR3 reads CASSLRSSGSAGELFF.